Given below is one TCR beta chain in context. The data derive from a study of Ad26.COV2.S vaccination and SARS-CoV-2 variants. Data came from immunoSEQ multiplex PCR; TCRdb stores just in-frame clones and leaves some out. The sample has under 600,000 clones; roughly 87% are singletons. The V gene's germline CDR1 is SGHAT and CDR2 FQNNGV. Trimming pared 5 bases from V and 5 bases from J, leaving 17 bases between. This CDR3 contains 15 residues. The sample's treatment: about 20 received Ad26.COV2.S at low or high dose, single or two shots; about 5 received placebo; per-sample allocation not given. It was on day 63 after the first vaccine or placebo injection that samples were taken.

The rearrangement links TRBV11-2 to TRBJ2-3; TRBD2 is a possible D gene (6 bases). The sample consisted of peripheral blood, taken in a trial of Ad26.COV2.S vaccine versus placebo. The sequence derives from a person between 18 and 65 years old who received the Ad26.COV2.S COVID-19 vaccine or a placebo. The CDR3 here is CASSNRRERGDTQYF. The CDR3 DNA follows: TGTGCCAGCAGCAACCGACGGGAGAGAGGAGATACGCAGTATTTT.